The subject of this entry is one T cell receptor beta chain. Its antigen is as yet unknown. Memory CD4+ cells were the fraction left after CD45RA+ naive selection. These data are taken from a study of shared clonotypes between healthy human individuals. Study outcomes and limitations: The study sampled only blood, and tissue repertoires likely differ.

This CDR3 is 15 amino acids long. Germline loops: CDR1 SGHAT, CDR2 FQNNGV. Trimming removed 4 bases from V and 7 bases from J; junction bases left unmatched: 8. Libraries were prepared by immunoSEQ multiplex PCR; TCRdb keeps only in-frame clonotypes and omits some of them. This repertoire shows about 980,000 clones, approximately 80% found once; its top ten account for about 1.5%. The V call is TRBV11-2, the J call TRBJ1-5, with 9 bases that match TRBD1. The origin of this receptor is a man younger than 30 in good health. Material for sequencing was memory CD4+ T cells sorted from blood. Subset specified: CD45RA-negative fraction. The DNA for the CDR3 is TGTGCCAGCAGCTCGAACAGGGGGCAGGGACAGCCCCAGCATTTT. Amino acid sequence: CASSSNRGQGQPQHF.